A single TCR beta chain is shown here with its context. Its antigen is not known. This record belongs to a study of PD-1 blockade in classical Hodgkin lymphoma. Regarding the study as a whole: At baseline, newly diagnosed patients reportedly showed less TCR diversity than healthy donors.

V was trimmed by 7 bases and J by 0 bases, leaving 10 bases between them. This CDR3 is built from 13 residues. Germline lookup yields CDR1 SGHRS and CDR2 YFSETQ. The protocol was immunoSEQ multiplex PCR, while the TCRdb copy is restricted to in-frame clones and leaves out a portion. The table records around 6,700 clones, around four fifths of them present only once. All patients experienced relapse after autologous stem cell transplantation, and brentuximab vedotin exposure was variable. From thawed PBMCs, CD4+ T cells were purified using magnetic negative selection. This sample comprised CD4+ T cells from blood, obtained at baseline. This receptor was identified in a human donor with classical Hodgkin lymphoma. The chain couples TRBV5-1 to TRBJ1-2; D gene uncertain. DNA for the CDR3: TGCGCCAGCGGTAGAGATACTAACTATGGCTACACCTTC. It codes for CASGRDTNYGYTF.